A selection of T cell receptor beta chains follows, all from one sample in a study of Ad26.COV2.S vaccination and SARS-CoV-2 variants. TCRdb's table, derived via immunoSEQ multiplex PCR, lists solely in-frame clones and lacks some. This repertoire shows a few hundred thousand clones, 90% found once; its top ten account for 4.3%. The sample in question was peripheral blood, obtained in a trial of Ad26.COV2.S vaccine versus placebo. The origin of the receptors is a person between 18 and 65 years old who received the Ad26.COV2.S COVID-19 vaccine or a placebo. Each CDR3 is given with its conserved first and last residue. D genes are given only for firm matches. The size of a clone is reported for some rows only, either as once, few or many, or as a class for expanded clones.

>TRBV7-8|NA|TRBJ1-2|NA
CASSLGGGANYGYTF
TGTGCCAGCAGCTTAGGCGGGGGAGCTAACTATGGCTACACCTTC
>TRBV6-2/TRBV6-3|NA|TRBJ2-3|NA
CASSHPRDTQYF
TGTGCCAGCAGCCACCCAAGGGATACGCAGTATTTT
>TRBV28|TRBD1|TRBJ1-4|NA
CASSPRGQGITNEKLFF
TGTGCCAGCAGCCCCAGGGGACAGGGGATAACTAATGAAAAACTGTTTTTT
>TRBV28|NA|TRBJ2-7|once
CASRVSAGYEQYF
TGTGCCAGCAGGGTCTCCGCCGGCTACGAGCAGTACTTC
>TRBV15|NA|TRBJ2-4|NA
CATSARSDIQYF
TGTGCCACCAGCGCCCGGTCGGACATTCAGTACTTC
>TRBV7-2|NA|TRBJ2-1|NA
CASSLADRAPPYNEQFF
TGTGCCAGCAGCTTAGCGGACAGAGCCCCACCCTACAATGAGCAGTTCTTC
>TRBV28|NA|TRBJ2-3|NA
CASGTANTDTQYF
TGTGCCAGCGGAACAGCGAACACAGATACGCAGTATTTT
>TRBV6-5|NA|TRBJ1-1|NA
CASSYTDPNTEAFF
TGTGCCAGCAGTTACACGGACCCTAACACTGAAGCTTTCTTT
>TRBV6-5|NA|TRBJ1-2|NA
CASSYSVQGYGYTF
TGTGCCAGCAGTTACTCGGTCCAGGGGTATGGCTACACCTTC
>TRBV28|TRBD1|TRBJ1-5|NA
CASSGTGLGQPQHF
TGTGCCAGCAGTGGGACAGGGCTGGGGCAGCCCCAGCATTTT
>TRBV30|TRBD2|TRBJ2-7|few
CAWTSGSSYEQYF
TGTGCCTGGACTAGCGGTAGCTCCTACGAGCAGTACTTC
>TRBV6-2/TRBV6-3|TRBD1|TRBJ2-7|NA
CASSFSRTGGNSLYEQYF
TGTGCCAGCAGTTTCAGCCGGACAGGGGGCAACTCTCTCTACGAGCAGTACTTC
>TRBV4-1|NA|TRBJ2-7|NA
CASSQDKSYEQYF
TGCGCCAGCAGCCAAGACAAATCCTACGAGCAGTACTTC
>TRBV30|NA|TRBJ1-2|NA
CAWREHNYGYTF
TGTGCCTGGAGGGAGCATAACTATGGCTACACCTTC
>TRBV6-5|TRBD1|TRBJ2-7|NA
CASSRNPGTGYEQYF
TGTGCCAGCAGCAGAAACCCAGGGACAGGCTACGAGCAGTACTTC
>TRBV29-1|TRBD1|TRBJ2-3|once
CSVETRDSDTDTQYF
TGCAGCGTTGAGACCCGGGACAGTGATACAGATACGCAGTATTTT
>TRBV7-9|TRBD2|TRBJ2-1|NA
CASSAPGLADYNEQFF
TGTGCCAGCAGCGCACCGGGACTAGCGGACTACAATGAGCAGTTCTTC
>TRBV5-1|NA|TRBJ2-1|NA
CASSPSGSEAYNEQFF
TGCGCCAGCAGCCCCTCTGGTAGCGAAGCCTACAATGAGCAGTTCTTC
>TRBV19|NA|TRBJ1-1|NA
CASSMWVYTEAFF
TGTGCCAGTAGTATGTGGGTTTACACTGAAGCTTTCTTT
>TRBV27|NA|TRBJ1-6|NA
CASSFVPPADNSPLHF
TGTGCCAGCAGTTTTGTCCCTCCGGCGGATAATTCACCCCTCCACTTT
>TRBV18|NA|TRBJ2-5|NA
CASSPTSSGTRDF
TGTGCCAGCTCACCAACTAGCTCAGGGACCCGGGACTTC
>TRBV6-2/TRBV6-3|NA|TRBJ2-7|NA
CASSKETSSYEQYF
TGTGCCAGCAGCAAGGAAACGAGCTCCTACGAGCAGTACTTC
>TRBV28|TRBD1|TRBJ1-6|NA
CASRPRQGADNSPLHF
TGTGCCAGCAGACCTAGACAGGGGGCAGATAATTCACCCCTCCACTTT
>TRBV7-8|TRBD1|TRBJ1-1|NA
CASSPTTGVRNTEAFF
TGTGCCAGCAGCCCTACGACAGGGGTAAGGAACACTGAAGCTTTCTTT
>TRBV5-1|NA|TRBJ1-1|NA
CASTTGMNTEAFF
TGCGCCAGCACTACAGGTATGAACACTGAAGCTTTCTTT
>TRBV28|TRBD1|TRBJ2-2|NA
CASSSGTGRPGELFF
TGTGCCAGCAGTTCCGGGACAGGGCGTCCCGGGGAGCTGTTTTTT
>TRBV28|NA|TRBJ1-5|NA
CASSLLQARRQPQHF
TGTGCCAGCAGTTTATTGCAGGCCCGCAGGCAGCCCCAGCATTTT
>TRBV5-6|NA|TRBJ2-1|once
CASSLAGLSYNEQFF
TGTGCCAGCAGCTTGGCGGGACTGAGCTACAATGAGCAGTTCTTC
>TRBV27|TRBD1|TRBJ2-7|NA
CASSSTGTGVHEQYF
TGTGCCAGCAGTTCAACCGGGACAGGGGTCCACGAGCAGTACTTC